Each of the 32 T cell receptor beta chains below was sequenced from the same sample in a study of blood T cell repertoires in COVID-19. Method: immunoSEQ multiplex PCR; TCRdb's copy keeps in-frame clones and lacks some. The sample records roughly 140,000 clones, 85% being singletons. The sequenced sample was peripheral blood. The receptor set was obtained from a woman aged 60-75 years with COVID-19, enrolled during active disease.

The J gene is TRBJ2-1, the V gene TRBV4-1; 10 bases line up with TRBD2. This CDR3 contains 16 residues. Per germline, CDR1 MGHRA and CDR2 YSYEKL. V trimming: 1 base; J trimming: 9 bases; junction bases outside the gene matches: 9. CDR3 bases: TGCGCCAGCAGCCAAGTAAGACTAGCGGGTATGGGTGAGCAGTTCTTC. It specifies CASSQVRLAGMGEQFF.

This chain links TRBV12-3 or TRBV12-4 with TRBJ2-7; D gene unclear. V was clipped by 3 bases and J by 1 base, with 7 bases between them. The CDR3 sequence is 13 residues long. For the CDR3, the DNA is TGTGCCAGCAGTTTGGCCAGGTCCTACGAGCAGTACTTC. This gives the protein CASSLARSYEQYF.

The chain employs TRBV5-1 and TRBJ1-3; no definite D call. There are 12 residues in the CDR3. V dropped 7 bases and J dropped 4 bases, with 9 bases sitting between them. Germline assignment: CDR1 SGHRS and CDR2 YFSETQ. CDR3 nucleotide sequence: TGCGCCAGCCGAGGGATCGGAAACACCATATATTTT. Protein product: CASRGIGNTIYF.

This chain's CDR3 is CASSRRTGTSGANVLTF. The CDR3 DNA follows: TGTGCCAGTAGCCGCCGGACAGGGACGTCTGGGGCCAACGTCCTGACTTTC. The chain couples TRBV19 to TRBJ2-6, with TRBD1 identical over 8 bases. The CDR3 spans 17 residues. CDR1 and CDR2 (germline): LNHDA, SQIVND (reference sequence). Trimming took 6 bases from V and 1 from J; bases not matched to a gene: 8.

This sequence joins TRBV2 and TRBJ1-2, with 7 bases that match TRBD1. The CDR3 loop spans 13 amino acids. The J segment lost 8 bases and the V segment lost 5 bases, leaving 8 bases of the junction unmatched. Germline CDR1 SNHLY, CDR2 FYNNEI. CDR3 DNA sequence: TGTGCCAGCAGTTTTCGACAGGGTGTAGGCTACACCTTC. Translated, it gives CASSFRQGVGYTF.

Regarding this clone: Distinct nucleotide sequences in the sample also encode this CDR3. V gene TRBV6-5 combines with J gene TRBJ2-6, with no clear D. The CDR3 is 13 residues long. From germline, CDR1 is MNHEY and CDR2 SVGAGI. Deletions cut 9 bases from V and 2 bases from J, with 8 bases between. The CDR3 nucleotides are TGTGCCAGTAGCTCCCCTGGGGCCAACGTCCTGACTTTC. Protein: CASSSPGANVLTF.

The chain combines TRBV27 with TRBJ1-1, with TRBD1 as a possible D gene (6 bases). The CDR3 extends over 15 amino acids. Per the germline V gene, CDR1 is MNHEY and CDR2 is SMNVEV (reference sequence). V was pared by 7 bases and J by 3 bases, with 18 bases between. DNA for the CDR3: TGTGCCAGCACCTCCCACAGGGAGGGGGACACTGAAGCTTTCTTT. This translates into CASTSHREGDTEAFF.

J is TRBJ1-4 and V is TRBV2; tentative D call: TRBD1 (5 bases). The germline V and J ends were trimmed by 7 bases and 8 bases, with 14 bases remaining between them. Germline-derived CDR1 and CDR2 are SNHLY and FYNNEI. This CDR3 region has 13 residues. The CDR3 bases are TGTGCCAGCAAGGCGACAGCGGGGGAAAAACTGTTTTTT. Protein: CASKATAGEKLFF.

V and J are TRBV19 and TRBJ2-3, with TRBD1 matching 9 bases. In germline, CDR1 is LNHDA, CDR2 SQIVND (reference sequence). This CDR3 contains 15 residues. With V trimmed by 5 bases and J by 2 bases, 5 bases remained unmatched. CDR3 region: CASSSGTGHTDTQYF. CDR3 DNA sequence: TGTGCCAGTAGTTCCGGGACAGGGCACACAGATACGCAGTATTTT.

In this sample, this clone turned up once. The chain combines TRBV6-5 with TRBJ1-1, with D perhaps matching TRBD1 (6 bases). Per the germline V gene, CDR1 is MNHEY and CDR2 is SVGAGI. The CDR3 extends over 14 amino acids. The ends were cut back, 0 bases at V and 11 bases at J, with 16 bases in the middle. The CDR3 here is CASSYSTQGLLAFF. The CDR3 nucleotides are TGTGCCAGCAGTTACTCGACCCAGGGGTTGTTGGCTTTCTTT.

Comment on this clone: The sample contains more than one DNA sequence encoding this CDR3. The CDR3 protein is CASSLRQPSLYEQYF. CDR3 in DNA: TGTGCCAGCAGTTTAAGACAGCCATCCCTCTACGAGCAGTACTTC. V and J are TRBV27 and TRBJ2-7; tentatively, D is TRBD1 (5 bases). V gave up 2 bases and J gave up 3 bases, with 14 bases separating them. In germline, CDR1 is MNHEY, CDR2 SMNVEV (reference sequence). The CDR3 is 15 residues long.

Ten or more counts support this clone. This chain connects TRBV5-1 to TRBJ1-2; a possible D gene is TRBD1 (5 bases). The germline gives CDR1 SGHRS, CDR2 YFSETQ. This CDR3 is 14 amino acids long. Trimming took 1 base from V and 3 from J, leaving 10 bases between them. For the CDR3, the DNA is TGCGCCAGCAGCTTGATTGGGGGGGACTATGGCTACACCTTC. Its protein is CASSLIGGDYGYTF.

The genes are TRBV6-4 and TRBJ1-1, with a possible D match to TRBD1 (5 bases). V was clipped by 6 bases and J by 3 bases, with 11 bases between them. The germline V gene encodes CDR1 MRHNA and CDR2 SNTAGT. The CDR3 runs to 13 residues. In nucleotides, the CDR3 is TGTGCCAGCAGCGCAGGGTTGCACACTGAAGCTTTCTTT. It specifies CASSAGLHTEAFF.

V and J are TRBV19 and TRBJ2-7, with D perhaps TRBD1 (5 bases). Trimming took off 5 bases at V and 6 bases at J, with 11 bases between the two ends. This CDR3 comprises 12 residues. The germline V gene encodes CDR1 LNHDA and CDR2 SQIVND (reference sequence). The CDR3 spells CASSFRRGEQYF. CDR3 DNA: TGTGCCAGTAGTTTCCGAAGGGGCGAGCAGTACTTC.

The rearrangement uses TRBV3-1 (or the pseudogene TRBV3-2) and TRBJ2-2, with a possible D match to TRBD2 (6 bases). CDR1 is LGHDT and CDR2 is YNNKEL in the germline V gene (reference sequence). The V gene lost 3 bases and the J gene lost 0 bases, with 11 bases spanning the gap. The CDR3 totals 16 residues. The CDR3 nucleotides are TGTGCCAGCAGCCACCCAAGCGGGCCGAACACCGGGGAGCTGTTTTTT. Its protein product is CASSHPSGPNTGELFF.

This chain joins TRBV5-4 and TRBJ2-7; 9 nucleotides align to TRBD1. The CDR3 length is 15 residues. Trimming removed 4 bases from V and 2 bases from J; junction bases left unmatched: 7. Germline loops: CDR1 SGHNT, CDR2 YYREEE (reference sequence). The CDR3 is CASSPDRGRTYEQYF. DNA for the CDR3: TGTGCCAGCAGCCCGGACAGGGGAAGGACCTACGAGCAGTACTTC.

DNA for the CDR3: TGTGCCAGTATTCCCGGACAGGTTAGCAATCAGCCCCAGCATTTT. Its translation: CASIPGQVSNQPQHF. The chain links TRBV19 to TRBJ1-5; 7 nucleotides agree with TRBD1. The length of the CDR3 is 15 residues. The J segment lost 0 bases and the V segment lost 7 bases, leaving 6 bases of the junction unmatched. Germline assignment: CDR1 LNHDA and CDR2 SQIVND (reference sequence).

This rearrangement joins TRBV19 to TRBJ1-1; a weak D match, TRBD1 (5 bases). The germline V and J ends were trimmed by 5 bases and 0 bases, with 13 bases remaining between them. Looked up from germline, CDR1 is LNHDA and CDR2 is SQIVND (reference sequence). This CDR3 is built from 15 residues. The CDR3 bases are TGTGCCAGTAGTCCGCCGACAGCGTTGAACACTGAAGCTTTCTTT. This codes for CASSPPTALNTEAFF.

The chain has TRBV6-5 and TRBJ1-6, with a tentative D call TRBD1 (6 bases). This CDR3 has 13 residues. Trimming cost V 11 bases and J 6 bases, with 14 bases left between them. Germline loops: CDR1 MNHEY, CDR2 SVGAGI. The CDR3 loop is CAGRGLVNSPLHF. The CDR3 DNA is TGTGCCGGGAGGGGGTTAGTTAATTCACCCCTCCACTTT.

The rearrangement uses TRBV25-1 and TRBJ1-1; D unclear. V was cut by 6 bases and J by 0 bases, with 11 bases left in between. The CDR3 has 14 amino acids. Germline CDR1 MGHDK, CDR2 SYGVNS. In DNA, the CDR3 is TGTGCCAGCAGAGGTACGGGAATGAACACTGAAGCTTTCTTT. Residues: CASRGTGMNTEAFF. Variable domain in full (rest from reference TRBV25-1 and TRBJ1-1): EADIYQTPRYLVIGTGKKITLECSQTMGHDKMYWYQQDPGMELHLIHYSYGVNSTEKGDLSSESTVSRIRTEHFPLTLESARPSHTSQYLCASRGTGMNTEAFFGQGTRLTVV.

CDR3 coding DNA: TGTGCCAGCAGCTTGAGGAATTGGGGGGGCGTAAAATCCTATGGCTACACCTTC. The encoded protein is CASSLRNWGGVKSYGYTF. The V call is TRBV5-8, the J call TRBJ1-2; D possibly corresponds to TRBD1 (6 bases). Trimming took off 1 base at V and 4 bases at J, with 23 bases between the two ends. This CDR3 region has 18 residues. Germline lookup yields CDR1 SGHTS and CDR2 YDEGEE.

V and J are TRBV6-5 and TRBJ2-7, with D perhaps TRBD1 (6 bases). With 6 bases removed from V and 3 bases from J, the gap between germline ends came to 15 bases. The CDR3 has 14 amino acids. Germline-derived CDR1 and CDR2 are MNHEY and SVGAGI. The DNA for the CDR3 is TGTGCCAGCAGGGGGGCTTGGACAAACTACGAGCAGTACTTC. It codes for CASRGAWTNYEQYF.

V is TRBV7-9 and J is TRBJ2-5, with D maybe TRBD1 (5 bases). The germline V and J ends were trimmed by 1 base and 5 bases, with 14 bases remaining between them. CDR1 is SEHNR, CDR2 FQNEAQ, per germline (reference sequence). The CDR3 covers 15 residues. The CDR3 DNA reads as TGTGCCAGCAGCTTAGGGGCGACAGACCCCGAGACCCAGTACTTC. This translates into CASSLGATDPETQYF. The entire variable domain, with the rest obtained from reference TRBV7-9 and TRBJ2-5, is as follows: DTGVSQNPRHKITKRGQNVTFRCDPISEHNRLYWYRQTLGQGPEFLTYFQNEAQLEKSRLLSDRFSAERPKGSFSTLEIQRTEQGDSAMYLCASSLGATDPETQYFGPGTRLLVL.

The chain employs TRBV19 and TRBJ1-6; D might be TRBD1 (5 bases). Per germline, CDR1 LNHDA and CDR2 SQIVND (reference sequence). The CDR3 totals 14 residues. Trimming left V 3 bases short and J 13 bases short, with 16 bases between. Here the CDR3 reads CASSMGPAGSPLHF. CDR3 nucleotides: TGTGCCAGTAGTATGGGGCCAGCCGGATCGCCCCTCCACTTT.

V gene TRBV7-9 combines with J gene TRBJ2-7, with 9 bases lining up with TRBD2. Germline values: CDR1 SEHNR, CDR2 FQNEAQ (reference sequence). The CDR3 is made up of 17 amino acids. J lost 6 bases, V lost 3 bases, and 15 bases had no gene match. CDR3 sequence reads: CASSFGGGGREQSEQYF. CDR3 DNA: TGTGCCAGCAGCTTCGGGGGCGGCGGGAGGGAGCAGAGCGAGCAGTACTTC.

CDR3 sequence: CAISEITQGGYEQYF. DNA for the CDR3: TGTGCCATCAGTGAAATAACCCAGGGCGGCTACGAGCAGTACTTC. V usage is TRBV10-3 and J usage is TRBJ2-7; a weak D match, TRBD1 (5 bases). Trimming took off 3 bases at V and 3 bases at J, with 15 bases between the two ends. This CDR3 is 15 amino acids long. Germline V lookup: CDR1 ENHRY, CDR2 SYGVKD.

The V and J genes are TRBV19 and TRBJ1-2; the D is unclear. The CDR3 contains 14 residues. Germline CDR1 and CDR2: LNHDA and SQIVND (reference sequence). V lost 1 base and J 0 bases, leaving 6 bases between the germline ends. CDR3 sequence (DNA): TGTGCCAGTAGTATAGTAACAGCTAACTATGGCTACACCTTC. It yields the protein CASSIVTANYGYTF.

This chain joins TRBV6-5 and TRBJ2-7; perhaps TRBD1 as D (6 bases). Germline V lookup: CDR1 MNHEY, CDR2 SVGAGI. This CDR3 has 14 amino acids. V was clipped by 6 bases and J by 1 base, with 13 bases between them. CDR3 coding DNA: TGTGCCAGCAGAACGACCGGACAGTCCTACGAGCAGTACGTC. The encoded protein is CASRTTGQSYEQYV.

This chain links TRBV4-2 with TRBJ1-1; TRBD1 matches at 7 bases. This CDR3 is 15 amino acids long. V shed 4 bases and J 2 bases; nucleotides not matched to a gene: 7. Germline loops: CDR1 LGHNA, CDR2 YNFKEQ. In DNA, the CDR3 is TGTGCCAGCAGCCCGCGAAGGGGGCCAAACACTGAAGCTTTCTTT. Protein: CASSPRRGPNTEAFF.

The V and J genes are TRBV9 and TRBJ2-7, with D tentatively TRBD2 (5 bases). Germline V gene data show CDR1 as SGDLS and CDR2 as YYNGEE. The V end was cut by 4 bases, the J end by 1 base, with 15 bases between. The CDR3 runs 15 residues. The CDR3, as DNA: TGTGCCAGCAGCCCCCACCTCGGGATTTCCTACGAGCAGTACTTC. Protein product: CASSPHLGISYEQYF.

V gene TRBV5-4 combines with J gene TRBJ2-1, with TRBD2 matching over 12 bases. With 4 bases clipped from V and 7 bases from J, the junction kept 9 bases outside the gene matches. Germline V lookup: CDR1 SGHNT, CDR2 YYREEE (reference sequence). The CDR3 totals 16 residues. CDR3 DNA sequence: TGTGCCAGCAGCGATCCGGCCGGGACTAGCGGGAATGAGCAGTTCTTC. It yields the protein CASSDPAGTSGNEQFF.

The V gene is TRBV5-1, the J gene TRBJ1-1, with TRBD1 as a possible D gene (5 bases). The CDR3 extends over 15 amino acids. The germline V gene has CDR1 SGHRS and CDR2 YFSETQ. The V end lost 0 bases, the J end lost 1 base, and 10 bases lay between the germline ends. The CDR3 is CASSLDYRPNTEAFF. The CDR3, as DNA: TGCGCCAGCAGCTTGGATTACAGGCCGAACACTGAAGCTTTCTTT.